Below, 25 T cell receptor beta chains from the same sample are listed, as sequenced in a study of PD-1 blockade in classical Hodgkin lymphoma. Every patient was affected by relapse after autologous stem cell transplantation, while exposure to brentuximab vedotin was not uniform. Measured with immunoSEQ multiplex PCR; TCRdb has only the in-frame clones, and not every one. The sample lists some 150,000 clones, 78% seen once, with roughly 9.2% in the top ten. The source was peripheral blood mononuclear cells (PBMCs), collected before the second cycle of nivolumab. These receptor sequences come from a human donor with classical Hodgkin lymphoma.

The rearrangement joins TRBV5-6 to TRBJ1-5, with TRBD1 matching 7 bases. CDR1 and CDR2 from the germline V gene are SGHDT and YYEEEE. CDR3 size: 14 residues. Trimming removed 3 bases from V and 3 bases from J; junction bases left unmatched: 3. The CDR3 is CASSWGQINQPQHF. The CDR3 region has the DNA TGTGCCAGCAGCTGGGGACAGATCAATCAGCCCCAGCATTTT.

The CDR3 loop is CAWKPATNSPLHF. The CDR3 nucleotides are TGTGCCTGGAAGCCAGCAACAAATTCACCCCTCCACTTT. This sequence joins TRBV30 and TRBJ1-6; D uncertain. The CDR3 is 13 residues long. Looked up from germline, CDR1 is GTSNPN and CDR2 is SVGIG (reference sequence). Trimming took off 4 bases at V and 7 bases at J, with 11 bases between the two ends.

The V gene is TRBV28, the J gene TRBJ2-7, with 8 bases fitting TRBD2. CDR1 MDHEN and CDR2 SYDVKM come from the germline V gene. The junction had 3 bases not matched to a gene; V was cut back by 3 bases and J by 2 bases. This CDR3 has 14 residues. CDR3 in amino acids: CASSLVSGTYEQYF. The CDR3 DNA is TGTGCCAGCAGTTTGGTTAGCGGGACCTACGAGCAGTACTTC.

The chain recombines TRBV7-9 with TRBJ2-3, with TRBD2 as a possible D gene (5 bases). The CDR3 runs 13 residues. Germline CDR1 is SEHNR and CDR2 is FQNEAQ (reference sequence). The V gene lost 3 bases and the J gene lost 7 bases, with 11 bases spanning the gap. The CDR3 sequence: CASSFEGRNTQYF. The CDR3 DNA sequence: TGTGCCAGCAGCTTTGAGGGTCGGAATACGCAGTATTTT.

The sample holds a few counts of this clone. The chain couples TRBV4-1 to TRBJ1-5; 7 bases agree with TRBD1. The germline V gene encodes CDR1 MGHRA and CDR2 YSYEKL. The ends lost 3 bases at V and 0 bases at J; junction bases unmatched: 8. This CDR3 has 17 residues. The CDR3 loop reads CASSHLTGYNSNQPQHF. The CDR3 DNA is TGCGCCAGCAGCCACCTGACAGGGTATAATAGCAATCAGCCCCAGCATTTT.

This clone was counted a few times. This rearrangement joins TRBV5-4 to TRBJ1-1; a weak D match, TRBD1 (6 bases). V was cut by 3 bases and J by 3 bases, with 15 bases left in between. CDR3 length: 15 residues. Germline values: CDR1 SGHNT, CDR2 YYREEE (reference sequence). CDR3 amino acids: CASSSNQGYDTEAFF. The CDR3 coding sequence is TGTGCCAGCAGCTCAAATCAGGGGTATGACACTGAAGCTTTCTTT.

The DNA for the CDR3 is TGTGCCAGCAGTCCCCCCGGGACACTTCGTGGAAACACCATATATTTT. It codes for CASSPPGTLRGNTIYF. The chain employs TRBV28 and TRBJ1-3; TRBD1 is a possible D gene (6 bases). Germline assignment: CDR1 MDHEN and CDR2 SYDVKM. V lost 5 bases to trimming and J lost 3 bases, with 17 bases between them. The CDR3 is made up of 16 amino acids.

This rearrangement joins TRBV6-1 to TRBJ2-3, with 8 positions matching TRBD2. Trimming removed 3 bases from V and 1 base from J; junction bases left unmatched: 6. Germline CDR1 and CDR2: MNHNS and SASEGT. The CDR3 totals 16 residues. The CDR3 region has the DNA TGTGCCAGCAGTGAGAGTAGCGGGGCCGGCACAGATACGCAGTATTTT. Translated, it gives CASSESSGAGTDTQYF.

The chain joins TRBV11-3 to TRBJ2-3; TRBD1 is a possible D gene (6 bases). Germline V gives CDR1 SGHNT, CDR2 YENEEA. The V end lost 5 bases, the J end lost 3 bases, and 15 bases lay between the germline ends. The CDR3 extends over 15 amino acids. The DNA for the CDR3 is TGTGCCAGCAGCCCCTATGGGGGCGGGACAGATACGCAGTATTTT. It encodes CASSPYGGGTDTQYF.

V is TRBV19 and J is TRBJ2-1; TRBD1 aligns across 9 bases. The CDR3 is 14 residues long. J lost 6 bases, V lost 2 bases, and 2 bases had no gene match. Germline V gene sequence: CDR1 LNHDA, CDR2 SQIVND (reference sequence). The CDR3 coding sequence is TGTGCCAGTAGTATAAGGACAGGGGTCAATGAGCAGTTCTTC. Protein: CASSIRTGVNEQFF.

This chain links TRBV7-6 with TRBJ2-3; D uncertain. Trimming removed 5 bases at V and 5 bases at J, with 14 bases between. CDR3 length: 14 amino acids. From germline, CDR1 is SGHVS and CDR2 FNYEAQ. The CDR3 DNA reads TGTGCCAGCAGCAATCCCCGGTCGAAAGATACGCAGTATTTT. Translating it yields CASSNPRSKDTQYF.

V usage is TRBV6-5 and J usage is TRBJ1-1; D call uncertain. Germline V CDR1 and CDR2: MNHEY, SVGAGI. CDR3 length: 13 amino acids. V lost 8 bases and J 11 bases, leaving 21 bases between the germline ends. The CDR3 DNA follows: TGTGCCAGCCTCTTAATGGGCAGTTTACCGGCTTTCTTT. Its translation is CASLLMGSLPAFF.

The CDR3 loop reads CASSTLTGGDYGYTF. CDR3 bases: TGTGCCAGCAGCACCCTGACAGGGGGGGACTATGGCTACACCTTC. The chain links TRBV21-1 to TRBJ1-2; the table's D call of TRBD1 was not tested on the DNA. TRBV21-1 is classified as a pseudogene. The CDR3 length is 15 residues.

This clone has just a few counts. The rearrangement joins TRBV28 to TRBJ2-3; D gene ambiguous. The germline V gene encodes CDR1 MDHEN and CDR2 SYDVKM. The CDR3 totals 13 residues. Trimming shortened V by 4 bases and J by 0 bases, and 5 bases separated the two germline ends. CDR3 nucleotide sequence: TGTGCCAGCAGTTGGGGTAGCACAGATACGCAGTATTTT. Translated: CASSWGSTDTQYF.

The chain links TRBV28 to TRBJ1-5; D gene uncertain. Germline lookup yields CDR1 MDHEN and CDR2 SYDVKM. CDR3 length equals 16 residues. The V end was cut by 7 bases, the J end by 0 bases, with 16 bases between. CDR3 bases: TGTGCCAGCAAATTTGGGCCCCCCCATAGCAATCAGCCCCAGCATTTT. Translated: CASKFGPPHSNQPQHF.

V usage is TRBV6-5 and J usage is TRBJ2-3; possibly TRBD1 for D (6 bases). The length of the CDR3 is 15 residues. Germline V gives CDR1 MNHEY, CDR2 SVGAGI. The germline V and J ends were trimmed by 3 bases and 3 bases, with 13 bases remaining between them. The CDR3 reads CASSYVGQGTDTQYF. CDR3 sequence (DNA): TGTGCCAGCAGTTATGTGGGGCAGGGGACAGATACGCAGTATTTT.

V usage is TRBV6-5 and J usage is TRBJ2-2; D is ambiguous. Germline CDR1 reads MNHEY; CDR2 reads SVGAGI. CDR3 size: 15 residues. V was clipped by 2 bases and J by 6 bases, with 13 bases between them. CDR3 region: CASSYTPGSAGELFF. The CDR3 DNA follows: TGTGCCAGCAGTTACACCCCTGGTTCGGCCGGGGAGCTGTTTTTT.

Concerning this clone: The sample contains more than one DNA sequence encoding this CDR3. The CDR3 is CASSVVGQGSTDTQYF. The CDR3 DNA reads TGTGCCAGCAGCGTGGTGGGACAGGGAAGCACAGATACGCAGTATTTT. V gene TRBV5-6 combines with J gene TRBJ2-3, with 9 bases fitting TRBD1. The V and J ends lost 4 bases and 0 bases, in that order; junction bases with no gene match: 6. The CDR3 spans 16 residues. Germline V gene data show CDR1 as SGHDT and CDR2 as YYEEEE.

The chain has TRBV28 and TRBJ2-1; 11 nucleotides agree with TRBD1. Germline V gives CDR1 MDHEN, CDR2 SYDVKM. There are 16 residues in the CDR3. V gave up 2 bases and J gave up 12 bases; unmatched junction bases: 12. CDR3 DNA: TGTGCCAGCAGTTTAATTCGCAGGACAGGGGGCAAAAGGCAGTTCTTC. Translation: CASSLIRRTGGKRQFF.

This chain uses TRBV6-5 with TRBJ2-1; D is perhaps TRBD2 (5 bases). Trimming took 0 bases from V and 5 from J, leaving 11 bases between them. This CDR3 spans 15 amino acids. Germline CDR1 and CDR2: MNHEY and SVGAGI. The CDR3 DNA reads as TGTGCCAGCAGTTACTCCGGGGTGCCTGACAATGAGCAGTTCTTC. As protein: CASSYSGVPDNEQFF.

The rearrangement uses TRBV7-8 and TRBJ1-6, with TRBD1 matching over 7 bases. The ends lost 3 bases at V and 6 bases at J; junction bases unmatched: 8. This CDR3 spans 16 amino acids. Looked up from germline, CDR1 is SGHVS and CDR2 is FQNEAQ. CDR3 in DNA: TGTGCCAGCAGCTTTACGGGCACAGGGGTTAATTCACCCCTCCACTTT. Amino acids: CASSFTGTGVNSPLHF.

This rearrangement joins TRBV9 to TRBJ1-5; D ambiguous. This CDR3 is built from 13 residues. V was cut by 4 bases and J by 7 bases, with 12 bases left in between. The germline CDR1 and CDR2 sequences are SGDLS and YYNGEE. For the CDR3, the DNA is TGTGCCAGCAGCCTCTGGGGATCACAGCCCCAGCATTTT. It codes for CASSLWGSQPQHF.

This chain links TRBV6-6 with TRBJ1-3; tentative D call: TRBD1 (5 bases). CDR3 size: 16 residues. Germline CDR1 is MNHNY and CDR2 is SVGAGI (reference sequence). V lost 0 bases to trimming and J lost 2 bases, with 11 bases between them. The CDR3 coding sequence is TGTGCCAGCAGTTACTCGAGCGTGGGGGCTGGAAACACCATATATTTT. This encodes CASSYSSVGAGNTIYF.

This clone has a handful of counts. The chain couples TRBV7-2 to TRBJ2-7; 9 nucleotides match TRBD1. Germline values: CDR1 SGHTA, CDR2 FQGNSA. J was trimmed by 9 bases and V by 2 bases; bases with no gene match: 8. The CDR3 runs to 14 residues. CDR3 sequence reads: CASSLWDREEAQYF. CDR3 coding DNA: TGTGCCAGCAGCTTATGGGACAGGGAAGAGGCGCAGTACTTC.

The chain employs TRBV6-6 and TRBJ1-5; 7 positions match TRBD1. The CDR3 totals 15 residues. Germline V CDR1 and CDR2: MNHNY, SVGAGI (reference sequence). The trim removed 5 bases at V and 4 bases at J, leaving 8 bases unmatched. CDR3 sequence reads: CASSNSQGVNQPQHF. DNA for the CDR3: TGTGCCAGCAGTAACAGCCAGGGGGTGAATCAGCCCCAGCATTTT.